Listed below are T cell receptor beta chains from one sample, sequenced in a study of blood T cell repertoires in COVID-19. TCRdb keeps only in-frame clones here, not all; method: immunoSEQ multiplex PCR. The sample consists of 190,000 or so clones, approximately 86% of them appearing once. Source material: peripheral blood. These TCRs come from a man aged 55 to 70 with COVID-19, enrolled during active disease. The CDR3 runs from the conserved cysteine through the conserved F or W. A D gene is named only where the DNA matches it firmly. Not all rows give a size; the values are once, few, many and, for expanded clones, a class.

d_gene	j_gene	abundance	v_gene	CDR3aa	CDR3nt
TRBD1	TRBJ2-7	-	TRBV5-1	CASSEDRDRYEQYF	TGCGCCAGCAGCGAGGACAGGGACCGCTACGAGCAGTACTTC
TRBD1	TRBJ1-2	-	TRBV28	CASSVQGSYGYTF	TGTGCCAGCAGTGTACAGGGGAGCTATGGCTACACCTTC
TRBD2	TRBJ2-7	-	TRBV29-1	CSVLLADPYEQYF	TGCAGCGTTCTACTAGCGGATCCATACGAGCAGTACTTC
-	TRBJ1-1	-	TRBV10-1	CASRVSVNTEAFF	TGCGCCAGCAGAGTGTCAGTGAACACTGAAGCTTTCTTT
-	TRBJ1-6	-	TRBV29-1	CSAKTDSGGNSPLHF	TGCAGCGCAAAGACCGACAGTGGGGGGAATTCACCCCTCCACTTT
-	TRBJ1-2	-	TRBV2	CASLRDTDYGYTF	TGTGCCAGCCTAAGGGACACCGACTATGGCTACACCTTC
TRBD1	TRBJ1-1	-	TRBV10-3	CAISDRGQKAFF	TGTGCCATCAGTGACCGGGGACAGAAAGCTTTCTTT
-	TRBJ2-5	-	TRBV13	CASSLGAIQETQYF	TGTGCCAGCAGCTTAGGGGCCATCCAAGAGACCCAGTACTTC
TRBD1	TRBJ2-7	-	TRBV7-6	CASSEWTGDSYEQYF	TGTGCCAGCAGCGAATGGACAGGGGACTCCTACGAGCAGTACTTC
-	TRBJ2-7	-	TRBV4-1	CASSSGTYSYEQYF	TGCGCCAGCAGCTCCGGGACATACTCCTACGAGCAGTACTTC
TRBD2	TRBJ2-5	-	TRBV15	CATSRDLGEGETQYF	TGTGCCACCAGCAGAGATCTGGGGGAGGGGGAGACCCAGTACTTC
-	TRBJ2-2	-	TRBV18	CASSPAGELFF	TGTGCCAGCTCACCCGCCGGGGAGCTGTTTTTT
TRBD1	TRBJ1-6	-	TRBV5-6	CASSRDREQSSPLHF	TGTGCCAGCAGCCGTGACAGGGAACAGAGTTCACCCCTCCACTTT
-	TRBJ1-2	-	TRBV7-9	CASSFRGGDGYTF	TGTGCCAGCAGCTTTCGAGGGGGGGATGGCTACACCTTC
-	TRBJ2-3	-	TRBV11-3	CASSLGGERPDTQYF	TGTGCCAGCAGCTTAGGGGGAGAGCGTCCAGATACGCAGTATTTT
-	TRBJ2-1	-	TRBV7-2	CASSLVATSAYNEQFF	TGTGCCAGCAGCTTAGTAGCCACTAGTGCCTACAATGAGCAGTTCTTC
-	TRBJ1-2	-	TRBV3-1/TRBV3-2	CASSQAAGGGYGYTF	TGTGCCAGCAGCCAAGCCGCCGGGGGGGGCTATGGCTACACCTTC
-	TRBJ2-1	-	TRBV18	CASSPGSSYNEQFF	TGTGCCAGCTCACCCGGGAGCTCCTACAATGAGCAGTTCTTC
-	TRBJ2-2	-	TRBV7-9	CASSLRMGAGELFF	TGTGCCAGCAGCTTAAGGATGGGAGCCGGGGAGCTGTTTTTT
TRBD1	TRBJ2-2	-	TRBV6-2/TRBV6-3	CASSLDRGPLRDTGELFF	TGTGCCAGCAGCCTGGACAGGGGTCCCCTCCGCGACACCGGGGAGCTGTTTTTT
-	TRBJ2-1	-	TRBV10-3	CAISVLPVIGEQFF	TGTGCCATCAGCGTCTTACCGGTAATCGGTGAGCAGTTCTTC
-	TRBJ2-7	-	TRBV27	CASSLQGGYEQYF	TGTGCCAGCAGTTTACAGGGTGGCTACGAGCAGTACTTC
TRBD1	TRBJ1-2	-	TRBV6-2/TRBV6-3	CASTPGTGYGYTF	TGTGCCAGCACCCCCGGGACAGGATATGGCTACACCTTC
-	TRBJ1-5	-	TRBV2	CASKGVSNQPQHF	TGTGCCAGCAAGGGGGTGAGCAATCAGCCCCAGCATTTT
TRBD1	TRBJ1-5	few	TRBV27	CASRGTGGGQPQHF	TGTGCCAGCAGGGGGACAGGGGGCGGCCAGCCCCAGCATTTT
TRBD2	TRBJ2-3	once	TRBV29-1	CSVYLAGVDTQYF	TGCAGCGTTTATCTAGCGGGAGTAGATACGCAGTATTTT
TRBD2	TRBJ2-3	-	TRBV5-1	CASSLSGSGTDTQYF	TGCGCCAGCAGCTTGAGCGGGAGTGGGACAGATACGCAGTATTTT
-	TRBJ1-2	-	TRBV5-1	CASSLGQDAYGYTF	TGCGCCAGCAGCTTGGGGCAGGATGCATATGGCTACACCTTC
-	TRBJ2-3	-	TRBV27	CASSPTRTPLSTDTQYF	TGTGCCAGCAGTCCGACACGGACACCGCTTAGCACAGATACGCAGTATTTT
TRBD1	TRBJ2-3	-	TRBV5-1	CASRSRTGPEDTQYF	TGCGCCAGCAGGAGCAGGACAGGGCCTGAGGATACGCAGTATTTT
-	TRBJ1-1	-	TRBV18	CASSPPGQANTEAFF	TGTGCCAGCTCACCACCAGGACAAGCTAACACTGAAGCTTTCTTT
-	TRBJ2-3	-	TRBV19	CASRTTGPPDTQYF	TGTGCCAGTAGGACGACAGGCCCGCCAGATACGCAGTATTTT
TRBD2	TRBJ2-1	-	TRBV19	CASSSGTSGTYNEQFF	TGTGCCAGTAGTTCCGGGACTAGCGGAACCTACAATGAGCAGTTCTTC
-	TRBJ1-5	-	TRBV6-5	CASSYSATRGQPQHF	TGTGCCAGCAGTTACTCCGCAACGCGAGGTCAGCCCCAGCATTTT
TRBD2	TRBJ2-1	-	TRBV28	CASSPTTTSGGGQFF	TGTGCCAGCAGCCCTACAACGACTAGCGGGGGGGGGCAGTTCTTC
-	TRBJ1-5	-	TRBV2	CASSGEVEGGEPQHF	TGTGCCAGCAGTGGGGAAGTAGAGGGAGGAGAGCCCCAGCATTTT
TRBD1	TRBJ1-6	-	TRBV30	CAWSGQYNSPLHF	TGTGCCTGGTCGGGACAGTATAATTCACCCCTCCACTTT
-	TRBJ2-1	-	TRBV11-2	CASSLDPSPQFF	TGTGCCAGCAGCTTAGATCCGTCCCCGCAGTTCTTC
TRBD1	TRBJ1-5	-	TRBV27	CASRSGTAPNQPQHF	TGTGCCAGCAGGTCAGGGACAGCCCCAAATCAGCCCCAGCATTTT
-	TRBJ1-1	-	TRBV30	CAWSPGLSAEAFF	TGTGCCTGGAGTCCAGGACTTTCGGCTGAAGCTTTCTTT
TRBD2	TRBJ2-7	-	TRBV5-1	CASSSGLQREASYEQYF	TGCGCCAGCTCCTCGGGCCTACAGCGGGAGGCATCCTACGAGCAGTACTTC
-	TRBJ2-2	-	TRBV7-9	CASSLERANTGELFF	TGTGCCAGCAGCTTAGAGAGAGCGAACACCGGGGAGCTGTTTTTT
TRBD1	TRBJ1-1	-	TRBV4-1	CASSPDRANTEAFF	TGCGCCAGCAGCCCGGACAGGGCGAACACTGAAGCTTTCTTT
TRBD2	TRBJ2-5	-	TRBV5-1	CASSFRTSGRGQETQYF	TGCGCCAGCAGCTTTAGGACTAGCGGGAGGGGACAAGAGACCCAGTACTTC
TRBD2	TRBJ2-7	-	TRBV5-4	CASSLAGGVAYEQYF	TGTGCCAGCAGCTTGGCCGGGGGGGTTGCCTACGAGCAGTACTTC
-	TRBJ2-7	-	TRBV27	CASSLRAGVNYEQYF	TGTGCCAGCAGTTTACGAGCAGGGGTTAACTACGAGCAGTACTTC